The 28 T cell receptor beta chains below were found in one sample sequenced in a study of T cell responses to AZD1222 COVID-19 vaccine. Measured with immunoSEQ multiplex PCR; TCRdb has only the in-frame clones, and not every one. The sample carries about 150,000 clones, roughly 88% recorded once. The source material was peripheral blood, sampled 28 days after the second AZD1222 dose. Source of these receptors: an adult who received the AZD1222 COVID-19 vaccine.

This sequence joins TRBV6-5 and TRBJ2-5; D may be TRBD1 (5 bases). Germline V gives CDR1 MNHEY, CDR2 SVGAGI. V lost 6 bases, J lost 2 bases, and 13 bases lay in between. The CDR3 covers 14 residues. CDR3 sequence reads: CASSDLTVQETQYF. The CDR3 bases are TGTGCCAGCAGCGACTTGACAGTACAAGAGACCCAGTACTTC.

The rearrangement links TRBV11-3 to TRBJ2-1; no reliable D call. From germline, CDR1 is SGHNT and CDR2 YENEEA. Trimming removed 5 bases from V and 7 bases from J, with 9 bases in between. The CDR3 is 12 amino acids. The CDR3 here is CASSIIKNEQFF. The DNA of the CDR3 is TGTGCCAGCAGCATCATTAAAAATGAGCAGTTCTTC. The full variable domain, its missing parts supplied by reference TRBV11-3 and TRBJ2-1, is EAGVVQSPRYKIIEKKQPVAFWCNPISGHNTLYWYLQNLGQGPELLIRYENEEAVDDSQLPKDRFSAERLKGVDSTLKIQPAELGDSAVYLCASSIIKNEQFFGPGTRLTVL.

This chain connects TRBV3-1 (or the pseudogene TRBV3-2) to TRBJ1-2; perhaps TRBD1 as D (5 bases). The germline gives CDR1 LGHDT, CDR2 YNNKEL (reference sequence). This CDR3 region has 12 residues. Trimming took 9 bases from V and 5 from J, leaving 13 bases between them. The CDR3 sequence is CASFRVEYGYTF. The CDR3 bases are TGTGCCAGTTTCAGGGTTGAGTATGGCTACACCTTC.

V gene TRBV6-5 combines with J gene TRBJ2-6; D uncertain. Per the germline V gene, CDR1 is MNHEY and CDR2 is SVGAGI. This CDR3 has 16 residues. The V end lost 4 bases, the J end lost 1 base, and 11 bases lay between the germline ends. DNA for the CDR3: TGTGCCAGCAGTTCCCCGCCCGGATCTGGGGCCAACGTCCTGACTTTC. Encoded protein: CASSSPPGSGANVLTF.

This chain connects TRBV5-6 to TRBJ1-5, with 8 bases aligning to TRBD1. With 3 bases clipped from V and 2 bases from J, the junction kept 4 bases outside the gene matches. The CDR3 contains 15 residues. The germline CDR1 and CDR2 sequences are SGHDT and YYEEEE. The CDR3 loop reads CASSWTGNGNQPQHF. The DNA for the CDR3 is TGTGCCAGCAGCTGGACAGGGAACGGCAATCAGCCCCAGCATTTT.

In this sample, this clone turned up once. CDR3 DNA sequence: TGTGCCAGCACCCCGGACGGGGGCCACGAGCAGTACTTC. Translation: CASTPDGGHEQYF. The chain uses TRBV7-9 and TRBJ2-7; possibly TRBD1 or TRBD2 for D (6 bases each). From germline, CDR1 is SEHNR and CDR2 FQNEAQ (reference sequence). The V and J ends lost 7 bases and 5 bases respectively, with 15 bases between them. The CDR3 has 13 amino acids. Complete variable domain (other parts from reference TRBV7-9 and TRBJ2-7): DTGVSQNPRHKITKRGQNVTFRCDPISEHNRLYWYRQTLGQGPEFLTYFQNEAQLEKSRLLSDRFSAERPKGSFSTLEIQRTEQGDSAMYLCASTPDGGHEQYFGPGTRLTVT.

The CDR3 DNA is TGTGCCAGCAGTGACCAGGGGAGGGTAGGTCAGCCCCAGCATTTT. As protein: CASSDQGRVGQPQHF. V and J are TRBV6-1 and TRBJ1-5, with TRBD1 as a possible D gene (6 bases). V was shortened by 3 bases and J by 6 bases, with 15 bases between the two germline ends. Germline CDR1 is MNHNS and CDR2 is SASEGT. The CDR3 is made up of 15 amino acids.

Comments on this clone: Other DNA variants within this sample encode the same CDR3. J is TRBJ1-1 and V is TRBV19; D perhaps matches TRBD1 (6 bases). CDR1 and CDR2 from the germline V gene are LNHDA and SQIVND (reference sequence). The CDR3 has 13 residues. V dropped 5 bases and J dropped 1 base, with 8 bases sitting between them. The CDR3, as DNA: TGTGCCAGTAGTGACAGGCCGAACACTGAAGCTTTCTTT. Translating gives CASSDRPNTEAFF.

This rearrangement joins TRBV20-1 to TRBJ2-5; TRBD1 matches 9 bases. The length of the CDR3 is 16 residues. CDR1 DFQATT and CDR2 SNEGSKA come from the germline V gene (reference sequence). V lost 3 bases to trimming and J lost 6 bases; unmatched junction nucleotides: 14. The CDR3 nucleotides read TGCAGTGCTAGTAAGGTCGGGACAGGGTTGTTGAAGACCCAGTACTTC. As protein: CSASKVGTGLLKTQYF.

This chain connects TRBV2 to TRBJ1-5; perhaps TRBD1 as D (5 bases). With 2 bases removed from V and 4 bases from J, the gap between germline ends came to 15 bases. The length of the CDR3 is 16 residues. The germline V gene encodes CDR1 SNHLY and CDR2 FYNNEI. CDR3 in amino acids: CASSEIGQGGNQPQHF. CDR3 coding DNA: TGTGCCAGCAGTGAAATCGGGCAGGGCGGGAATCAGCCCCAGCATTTT. Filled out from reference TRBV2 and TRBJ1-5, the complete variable domain reads EPEVTQTPSHQVTQMGQEVILRCVPISNHLYFYWYRQILGQKVEFLVSFYNNEISEKSEIFDDQFSVERPDGSNFTLKIRSTKLEDSAMYFCASSEIGQGGNQPQHFGDGTRLSIL.

The V gene is TRBV27, the J gene TRBJ1-5; TRBD1 aligns across 11 bases. The germline V gene has CDR1 MNHEY and CDR2 SMNVEV (reference sequence). The length of the CDR3 is 13 residues. V lost 4 bases to trimming and J lost 7 bases; unmatched junction nucleotides: 0. CDR3 coding DNA: TGTGCCAGCAGTTGGGACAGGGGGCAGCCCCAGCATTTT. Translating gives CASSWDRGQPQHF.

This rearrangement joins TRBV18 to TRBJ1-2; D remains ambiguous. Deletions cut 3 bases from V and 2 bases from J, with 19 bases between. The germline V gene has CDR1 KGHSH and CDR2 LQKENI. CDR3 length: 17 residues. CDR3 loop: CASSPQSAGNLNYGYTF. For the CDR3, the DNA is TGTGCCAGCTCACCCCAGTCGGCCGGGAACCTCAACTATGGCTACACCTTC. Variable domain in full (rest from reference TRBV18 and TRBJ1-2): NAGVMQNPRHLVRRRGQEARLRCSPMKGHSHVYWYRQLPEEGLKFMVYLQKENIIDESGMPKERFSAEFPKEGPSILRIQQVVRGDSAAYFCASSPQSAGNLNYGYTFGSGTRLTVV.

V and J are TRBV6-5 and TRBJ1-1; no clear D gene. The CDR3 extends over 14 amino acids. Trimming pared 6 bases from V and 3 bases from J, leaving 14 bases between. Germline CDR1 is MNHEY and CDR2 is SVGAGI. The CDR3 DNA reads as TGTGCCAGCAGGCAGGAGTCCAGCTACACTGAAGCTTTCTTT. As protein: CASRQESSYTEAFF.

This sequence joins TRBV5-1 and TRBJ1-3; 7 nucleotides agree with TRBD1. Germline values: CDR1 SGHRS, CDR2 YFSETQ. This CDR3 is built from 15 residues. The trim removed 0 bases at V and 4 bases at J, leaving 4 bases unmatched. The chain's CDR3 is CASSLETGKGNTIYF. CDR3 nucleotides: TGCGCCAGCAGCTTGGAGACAGGGAAAGGAAACACCATATATTTT.

The V gene is TRBV3-1 (or the pseudogene TRBV3-2), the J gene TRBJ2-5; tentative D call: TRBD1 (5 bases). V was clipped by 1 base and J by 4 bases, with 19 bases between them. CDR1 LGHDT and CDR2 YNNKEL come from the germline V gene (reference sequence). The CDR3 totals 17 residues. CDR3 coding DNA: TGTGCCAGCAGCCAAGGGTATTTAGCACAGGTCATAGAGACCCAGTACTTC. This codes for CASSQGYLAQVIETQYF.

The chain combines TRBV12-3 or TRBV12-4 with TRBJ2-1; D is ambiguous. The CDR3 has 12 residues. V lost 8 bases and J 9 bases, leaving 14 bases between the germline ends. In DNA form, the CDR3 reads TGTGCCAGCGAGGCCACACTGGGTGAGCAGTTCTTC. Translating gives CASEATLGEQFF.

V usage is TRBV9 and J usage is TRBJ2-1; 7 bases map to TRBD2. Germline-derived CDR1 and CDR2 are SGDLS and YYNGEE. CDR3 size: 14 residues. Losses at the gene ends were 5 bases for V and 4 bases for J; bases not matched to a gene: 6. CDR3 sequence reads: CASSLAEIYNEQFF. The CDR3 region has the DNA TGTGCCAGCAGTCTAGCGGAGATTTACAATGAGCAGTTCTTC.

The rearrangement joins TRBV6-5 to TRBJ1-4; the D gene is possibly TRBD1 (6 bases). Germline V CDR1 and CDR2: MNHEY, SVGAGI. Trimming left V 8 bases short and J 5 bases short, with 12 bases between. This CDR3 comprises 13 residues. The CDR3 sequence: CASLRTVNEKLFF. The CDR3 DNA sequence: TGTGCCAGCCTCCGGACAGTGAATGAAAAACTGTTTTTT.

This chain connects TRBV6-5 to TRBJ2-7; either TRBD1 or TRBD2 may fit D (5 bases each). V was pared by 0 bases and J by 2 bases, with 11 bases between. The CDR3 runs 15 residues. CDR1 MNHEY and CDR2 SVGAGI come from the germline V gene. The CDR3 reads CASSYSGTGTYEQYF. The CDR3 region has the DNA TGTGCCAGCAGTTACTCGGGGACGGGGACCTACGAGCAGTACTTC.

V and J are TRBV5-6 and TRBJ1-1; D is undetermined. CDR3 length equals 15 residues. Germline CDR1 is SGHDT and CDR2 is YYEEEE. V lost 0 bases to trimming and J lost 3 bases, with 12 bases between them. This chain's CDR3 is CASSLALAEDTEAFF. Here the CDR3 DNA reads TGTGCCAGCAGCTTGGCTTTGGCGGAGGACACTGAAGCTTTCTTT.

The chain carries TRBV5-1 and TRBJ2-5; D unresolved. The CDR3 totals 13 residues. V was cut by 0 bases and J by 5 bases, with 8 bases left in between. Germline-derived CDR1 and CDR2 are SGHRS and YFSETQ. In DNA, the CDR3 is TGCGCCAGCAGCTTGGTGGTGGTGGAGACCCAGTACTTC. Its translation: CASSLVVVETQYF.

This rearrangement joins TRBV5-4 to TRBJ1-2, with D tentatively TRBD1 (5 bases). CDR3 length: 13 amino acids. CDR1 is SGHNT, CDR2 YYREEE, per germline (reference sequence). V was trimmed by 3 bases and J by 6 bases, leaving 12 bases between them. CDR3 coding DNA: TGTGCCAGCAGCTCCCCGTCGGGGGATGGCTACACCTTC. This encodes CASSSPSGDGYTF.

This clone was seen only once. The rearrangement links TRBV12-5 to TRBJ2-7; 7 nucleotides align to TRBD1. With V trimmed by 3 bases and J by 1 base, 9 bases remained unmatched. CDR3 size: 16 residues. Germline V gene lookup returns CDR1 LGHNT and CDR2 FRNRAP. CDR3 DNA: TGTGCTAGTGGTTTTGGATTGGGGGACAGTTCCTACGAGCAGTACTTC. Its protein is CASGFGLGDSSYEQYF.

This chain uses TRBV24-1 with TRBJ2-3; 9 bases are a match to TRBD1. The CDR3 spans 17 residues. The J segment lost 3 bases and the V segment lost 5 bases, leaving 11 bases of the junction unmatched. Germline-derived CDR1 and CDR2 are KGHDR and SFDVKD. The DNA of the CDR3 is TGTGCCACCAGTGTGACAGGGGGTGCACGGAAAACAGATACGCAGTATTTT. Encoded protein: CATSVTGGARKTDTQYF.

This chain uses TRBV4-2 with TRBJ2-2, with 8 bases identical to TRBD2. Germline CDR1 and CDR2: LGHNA and YNFKEQ. This CDR3 has 21 amino acids. V shed 7 bases and J 5 bases; nucleotides not matched to a gene: 27. In nucleotides, the CDR3 is TGTGCCAGCACCCCAAGTGGGGGGAGGGCTAGCGGGCCACTTGGGACCGGGGAGCTGTTTTTT. It translates to CASTPSGGRASGPLGTGELFF.

The rearrangement joins TRBV6-5 to TRBJ1-5; TRBD1 matches 7 bases. V lost 7 bases to trimming and J lost 4 bases; unmatched junction nucleotides: 10. Germline V gene lookup returns CDR1 MNHEY and CDR2 SVGAGI. This CDR3 contains 15 residues. CDR3 in amino acids: CASTATGTRNQPQHF. The DNA for the CDR3 is TGTGCCAGCACCGCGACAGGGACTAGGAATCAGCCCCAGCATTTT.

This rearrangement joins TRBV4-1 to TRBJ1-5, with TRBD1 identical over 10 bases. The junction had 5 bases not matched to a gene; V was cut back by 4 bases and J by 2 bases. CDR3 length: 16 amino acids. The germline CDR1 and CDR2 sequences are MGHRA and YSYEKL. The CDR3 reads CASSRTGTGGNQPQHF. CDR3 coding DNA: TGCGCCAGCAGCCGAACCGGGACAGGGGGCAATCAGCCCCAGCATTTT.

The chain couples TRBV7-9 to TRBJ2-7, with 7 bases matching TRBD1. V lost 1 base and J lost 2; bases outside the gene matches: 5. Germline V gives CDR1 SEHNR, CDR2 FQNEAQ (reference sequence). The CDR3 extends over 15 amino acids. This chain's CDR3 is CASSLGTGWAYEQYF. The CDR3 DNA is TGTGCCAGCAGCTTAGGGACAGGTTGGGCCTACGAGCAGTACTTC.